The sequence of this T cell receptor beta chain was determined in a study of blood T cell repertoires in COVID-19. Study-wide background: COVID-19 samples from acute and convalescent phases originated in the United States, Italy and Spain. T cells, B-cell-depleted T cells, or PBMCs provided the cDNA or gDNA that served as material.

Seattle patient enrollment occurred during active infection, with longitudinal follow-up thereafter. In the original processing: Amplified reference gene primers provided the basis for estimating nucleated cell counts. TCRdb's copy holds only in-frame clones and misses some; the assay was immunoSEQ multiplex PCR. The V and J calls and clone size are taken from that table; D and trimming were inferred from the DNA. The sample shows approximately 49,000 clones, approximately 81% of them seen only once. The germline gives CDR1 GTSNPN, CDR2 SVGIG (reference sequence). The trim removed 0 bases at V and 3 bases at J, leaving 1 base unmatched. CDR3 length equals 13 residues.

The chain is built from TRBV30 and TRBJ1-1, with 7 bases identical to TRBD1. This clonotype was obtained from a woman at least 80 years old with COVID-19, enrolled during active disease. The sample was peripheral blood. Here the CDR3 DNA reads TGTGCCTGGAGTGTAGGGGGCCACACTGAAGCTTTCTTT. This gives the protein CAWSVGGHTEAFF.